This T cell receptor beta chain was captured in a study of blood T cell repertoires in COVID-19. The wider study: The study drew acute and convalescent COVID-19 samples from the United States, Italy and Spain. Nucleic acid was either cDNA or gDNA, and it came from T cells, B-cell-depleted T cells, or PBMCs.

The CDR3 covers 13 residues. Trimming pared 3 bases from V and 3 bases from J, leaving 7 bases between. Looked up from germline, CDR1 is SGDLS and CDR2 is YYNGEE. This clone was counted once. Authors' analysis steps: Nucleated cell number was recorded as an estimate derived from reference gene primer amplification. Profiling relied on immunoSEQ multiplex PCR, and the TCRdb table lists in-frame clones only, not all of them. D and trimming come from the DNA, and the V and J calls and clone size come from that table. The table has about 300,000 clones, about 83% seen once; the top ten hold 1.5% to 2%. The sequencing sample was made of peripheral blood. This clonotype was obtained from a woman between 50 and 59 years old with acute or convalescent COVID-19. The chain couples TRBV9 to TRBJ1-5, with TRBD1 as a possible D gene (6 bases). The CDR3 DNA is TGTGCCAGCAGCGGGGGGCCCAATCAGCCCCAGCATTTT. Translated: CASSGGPNQPQHF.